The rows below give T cell receptor beta chains drawn from one sample of a study of T-cell reconstitution after alpha-beta-depleted transplantation in children. Each CDR3 protein is one row after TCRdb ran MiXCR on the PCR reads. The table includes roughly 670,000 distinct CDR3 sequences, around 14% detected once. The material sequenced was PBMCs, taken before TCRalphabeta/CD19-depleted stem cell transplant. The receptor source for this set is a girl aged 2-10 years with congenital amegakaryocytic thrombocytopenia, due to receive a stem cell transplant. Each CDR3 is given with its conserved first and last residue. The D gene is left open where the match is weak. Some rows mark clone size as missing; the rest say once, few, many or name a class of expanded clone.

D | size | J | V | CDR3 | DNA
- | few | TRBJ2-2 | TRBV5-1 | CASSLKERGVKDTGELFF | TGCGCCAGCAGCTTGAAGGAGAGAGGTGTGAAGGACACCGGGGAGCTGTTTTTT
- | many | TRBJ2-1 | TRBV10-3 | CAISGKRPWTHNEQFF | TGTGCCATCAGTGGGAAGCGGCCCTGGACCCACAATGAGCAGTTCTTC
- | few | TRBJ2-7 | TRBV7-2 | CASSLVNFGDEQYF | TGTGCCAGCAGCTTAGTTAACTTTGGTGACGAGCAGTACTTC
TRBD2 | few | TRBJ2-1 | TRBV12-3/TRBV12-4 | CASRLSRDYHNEQFF | TGTGCCAGCAGATTATCCCGGGACTACCACAATGAGCAGTTCTTC
- | - | TRBJ2-1 | TRBV20-1 | CSAGLVGGGDYKEQFF | TGCAGTGCTGGACTAGTAGGGGGGGGTGACTACAAGGAGCAGTTCTTC
- | many | TRBJ1-1 | TRBV28 | CASSLIDGNTEAFF | TGTGCCAGCAGTTTAATAGACGGAAACACTGAAGCTTTCTTT
- | - | TRBJ2-3 | TRBV29-1 | CSVEGPLALADTQYF | TGCAGCGTTGAAGGTCCCCTAGCTCTTGCAGATACGCAGTATTTT
TRBD1 | many | TRBJ1-2 | TRBV29-1 | CSVGGPRQGWYGYTF | TGCAGCGTAGGGGGCCCCCGACAGGGATGGTATGGCTACACCTTC
- | - | TRBJ2-7 | TRBV20-1 | CSAISQGYEQYF | TGCAGTGCTATAAGTCAGGGCTACGAGCAGTACTTC
- | - | TRBJ2-7 | TRBV5-1 | CASSLWVDSSYEQYF | TGCGCCAGCAGCTTGTGGGTGGACTCCTCCTACGAGCAGTACTTC
- | - | TRBJ2-1 | TRBV20-1 | CSARGRDRYNEQFF | TGCAGTGCTAGAGGTCGGGATCGGTACAATGAGCAGTTCTTC
TRBD2 | - | TRBJ2-3 | TRBV5-1 | CASSFKGTSGGFTDTQYF | TGCGCCAGCAGCTTTAAAGGGACTAGCGGGGGATTCACAGATACGCAGTATTTT
- | few | TRBJ1-3 | TRBV5-4 | CASSSTEGYPGNTIYF | TGTGCCAGCAGCTCTACCGAAGGTTACCCTGGAAACACCATATATTTT
TRBD1 | - | TRBJ2-5 | TRBV5-1 | CASSLGTAKSQETQYF | TGCGCCAGCAGCCTTGGGACAGCGAAGTCCCAAGAGACCCAGTACTTC
- | many | TRBJ2-7 | TRBV20-1 | CSARVPDGMVSYEQYF | TGCAGTGCTAGAGTGCCGGACGGAATGGTCTCCTACGAGCAGTACTTC